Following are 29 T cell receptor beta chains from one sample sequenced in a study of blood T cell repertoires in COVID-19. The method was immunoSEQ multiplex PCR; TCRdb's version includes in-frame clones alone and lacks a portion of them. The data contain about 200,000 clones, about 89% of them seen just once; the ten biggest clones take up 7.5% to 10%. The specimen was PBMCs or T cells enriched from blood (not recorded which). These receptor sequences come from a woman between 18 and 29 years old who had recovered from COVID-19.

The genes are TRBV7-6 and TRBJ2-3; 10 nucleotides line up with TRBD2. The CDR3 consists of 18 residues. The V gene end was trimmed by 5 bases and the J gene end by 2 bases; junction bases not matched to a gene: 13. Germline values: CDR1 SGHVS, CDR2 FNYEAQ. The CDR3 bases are TGTGCCAGCAGCCTCCAGGTGCCAGCGGGGGGGTACACAGATACGCAGTATTTT. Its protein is CASSLQVPAGGYTDTQYF.

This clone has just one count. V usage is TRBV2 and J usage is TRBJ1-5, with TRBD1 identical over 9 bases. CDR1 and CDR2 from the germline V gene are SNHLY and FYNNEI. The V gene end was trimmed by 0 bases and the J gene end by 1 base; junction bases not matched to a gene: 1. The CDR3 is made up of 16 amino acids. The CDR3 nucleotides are TGTGCCAGCAGTGAAGCGGACAGGGGAAGCAATCAGCCCCAGCATTTT. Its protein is CASSEADRGSNQPQHF.

CDR3 DNA: TGTGCCAGCAGCTCCGGACTAGTCAATGAGCAGTTCTTC. Its protein product is CASSSGLVNEQFF. V and J are TRBV7-2 and TRBJ2-1; 7 bases agree with TRBD2. The CDR3 consists of 13 residues. With 4 bases clipped from V and 6 bases from J, the junction kept 3 bases outside the gene matches. The germline V gene has CDR1 SGHTA and CDR2 FQGNSA.

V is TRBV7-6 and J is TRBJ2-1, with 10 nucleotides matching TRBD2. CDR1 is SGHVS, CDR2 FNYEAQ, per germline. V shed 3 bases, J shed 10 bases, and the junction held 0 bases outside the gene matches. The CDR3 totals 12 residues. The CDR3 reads CASSFSGGEQFF. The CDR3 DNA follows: TGTGCCAGCAGCTTTAGCGGGGGGGAGCAGTTCTTC. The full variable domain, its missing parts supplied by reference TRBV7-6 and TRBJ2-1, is GAGVSQSPRYKVTKRGQDVALRCDPISGHVSLYWYRQALGQGPEFLTYFNYEAQQDKSGLPNDRFSAERPEGSISTLTIQRTEQRDSAMYRCASSFSGGEQFFGPGTRLTVL.

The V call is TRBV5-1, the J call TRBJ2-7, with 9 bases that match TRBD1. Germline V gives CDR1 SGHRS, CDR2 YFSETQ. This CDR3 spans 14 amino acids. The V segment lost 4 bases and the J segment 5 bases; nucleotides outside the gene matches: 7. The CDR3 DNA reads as TGCGCCAGCAGCCCCCCCCGGGACAGGGACGAGCAGTACTTC. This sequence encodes CASSPPRDRDEQYF.

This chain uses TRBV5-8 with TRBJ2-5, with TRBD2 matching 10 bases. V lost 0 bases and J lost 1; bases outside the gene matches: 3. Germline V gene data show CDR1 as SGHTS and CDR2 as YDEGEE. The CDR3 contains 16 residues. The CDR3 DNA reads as TGTGCCAGCAGCTTGGGGGGGACTAGCGCCCAAGAGACCCAGTACTTC. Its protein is CASSLGGTSAQETQYF. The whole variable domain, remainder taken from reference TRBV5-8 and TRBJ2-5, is EAGVTQSPTHLIKTRGQQATLRCSPISGHTSVYWYQQALGLGLQFLLWYDEGEERNRGNFPPRFSGRQFPNYSSELNVNALELEDSALYLCASSLGGTSAQETQYFGPGTRLLVL.

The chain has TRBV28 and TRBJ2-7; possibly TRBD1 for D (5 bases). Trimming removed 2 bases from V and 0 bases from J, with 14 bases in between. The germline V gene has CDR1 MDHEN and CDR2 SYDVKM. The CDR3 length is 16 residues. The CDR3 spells CASSLIVQASSYEQYF. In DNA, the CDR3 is TGTGCCAGCAGTTTAATAGTACAGGCGAGCTCCTACGAGCAGTACTTC.

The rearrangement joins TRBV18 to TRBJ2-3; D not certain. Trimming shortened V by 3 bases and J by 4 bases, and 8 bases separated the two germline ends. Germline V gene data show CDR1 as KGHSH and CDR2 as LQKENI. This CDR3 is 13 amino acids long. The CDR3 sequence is CASSPPFSDTQYF. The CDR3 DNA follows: TGTGCCAGCTCACCTCCCTTCTCAGATACGCAGTATTTT. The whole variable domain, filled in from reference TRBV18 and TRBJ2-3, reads NAGVMQNPRHLVRRRGQEARLRCSPMKGHSHVYWYRQLPEEGLKFMVYLQKENIIDESGMPKERFSAEFPKEGPSILRIQQVVRGDSAAYFCASSPPFSDTQYFGPGTRLTVL.

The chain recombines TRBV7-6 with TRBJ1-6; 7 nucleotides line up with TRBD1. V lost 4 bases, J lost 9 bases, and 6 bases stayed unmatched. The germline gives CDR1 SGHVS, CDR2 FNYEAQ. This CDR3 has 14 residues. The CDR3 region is CASSSTGTPSPLHF. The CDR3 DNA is TGTGCCAGCAGCTCGACAGGGACCCCTTCACCCCTCCACTTT.

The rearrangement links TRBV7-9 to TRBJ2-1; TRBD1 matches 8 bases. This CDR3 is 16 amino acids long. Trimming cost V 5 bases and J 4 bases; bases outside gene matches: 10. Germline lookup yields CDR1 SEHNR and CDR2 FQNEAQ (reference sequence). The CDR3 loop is CASSDKTGVEYNEQFF. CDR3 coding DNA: TGTGCCAGCAGCGACAAGACAGGGGTGGAATACAATGAGCAGTTCTTC.

In DNA, the CDR3 is TGTGCCAGCAGTTTCGCAGGGATTCAGCCCCAGCATTTT. This gives the protein CASSFAGIQPQHF. The chain employs TRBV12-3 or TRBV12-4 and TRBJ1-5; perhaps TRBD1 as D (5 bases). The CDR3 contains 13 residues. With 3 bases removed from V and 6 bases from J, the gap between germline ends came to 9 bases.

CDR3 sequence: CASSRLGTSGGYNEQFF. The DNA for the CDR3 is TGTGCCAGCTCACGCCTCGGGACTAGCGGGGGCTACAATGAGCAGTTCTTC. The chain recombines TRBV18 with TRBJ2-1; 14 positions match TRBD2. V shed 4 bases and J 3 bases; nucleotides not matched to a gene: 5. Per the germline V gene, CDR1 is KGHSH and CDR2 is LQKENI. There are 17 residues in the CDR3.

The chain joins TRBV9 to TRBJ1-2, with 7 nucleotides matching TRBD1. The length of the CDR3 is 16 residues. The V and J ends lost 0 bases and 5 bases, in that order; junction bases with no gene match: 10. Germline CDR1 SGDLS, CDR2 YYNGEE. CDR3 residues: CASSVGDREKVYGYTF. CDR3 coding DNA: TGTGCCAGCAGCGTAGGCGACAGGGAAAAGGTTTATGGCTACACCTTC.

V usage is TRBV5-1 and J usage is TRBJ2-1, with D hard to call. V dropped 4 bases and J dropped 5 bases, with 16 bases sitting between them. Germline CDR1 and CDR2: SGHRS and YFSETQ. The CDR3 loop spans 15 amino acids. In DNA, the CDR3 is TGCGCCAGCAGCCCAGTCCATACTAACAACAATGAGCAGTTCTTC. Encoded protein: CASSPVHTNNNEQFF.

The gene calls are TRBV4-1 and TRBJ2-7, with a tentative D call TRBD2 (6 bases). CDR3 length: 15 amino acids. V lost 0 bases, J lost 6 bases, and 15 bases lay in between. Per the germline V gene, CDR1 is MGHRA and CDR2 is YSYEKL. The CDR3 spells CASSQENGRGREQYF. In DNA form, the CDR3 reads TGCGCCAGCAGCCAAGAAAACGGGAGAGGTCGCGAGCAGTACTTC.

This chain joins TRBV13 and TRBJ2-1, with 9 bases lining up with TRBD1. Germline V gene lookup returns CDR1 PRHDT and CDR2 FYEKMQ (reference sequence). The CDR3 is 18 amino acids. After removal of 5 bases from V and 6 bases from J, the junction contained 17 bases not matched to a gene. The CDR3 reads CASSPPTLNSTGGNEQFF. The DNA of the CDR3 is TGTGCCAGCAGCCCGCCCACCCTCAATTCGACAGGGGGCAATGAGCAGTTCTTC.

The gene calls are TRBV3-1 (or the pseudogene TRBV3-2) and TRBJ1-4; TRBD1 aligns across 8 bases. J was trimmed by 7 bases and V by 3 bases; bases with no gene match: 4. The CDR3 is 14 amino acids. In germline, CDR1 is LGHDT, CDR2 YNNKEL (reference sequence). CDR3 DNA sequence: TGTGCCAGCAGCCAGGGGACAGGAGTTGAAAAACTGTTTTTT. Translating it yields CASSQGTGVEKLFF.

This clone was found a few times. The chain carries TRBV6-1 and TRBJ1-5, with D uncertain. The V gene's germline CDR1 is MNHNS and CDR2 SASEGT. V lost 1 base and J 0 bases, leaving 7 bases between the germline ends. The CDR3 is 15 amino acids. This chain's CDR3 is CASSEDEGSNQPQHF. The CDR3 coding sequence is TGTGCCAGCAGTGAAGATGAGGGTAGCAATCAGCCCCAGCATTTT.

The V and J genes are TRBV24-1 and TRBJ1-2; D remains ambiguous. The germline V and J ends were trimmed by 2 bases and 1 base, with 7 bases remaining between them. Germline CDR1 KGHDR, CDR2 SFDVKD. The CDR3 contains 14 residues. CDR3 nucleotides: TGTGCCACCAGTGATTACGGGAGTAACTATGGCTACACCTTC. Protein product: CATSDYGSNYGYTF.

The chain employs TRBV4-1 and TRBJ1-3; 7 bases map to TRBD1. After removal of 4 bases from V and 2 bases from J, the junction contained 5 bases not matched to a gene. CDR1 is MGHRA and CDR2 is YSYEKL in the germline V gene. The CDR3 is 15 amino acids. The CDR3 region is CASSRDRPTGNTIYF. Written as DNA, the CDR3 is TGCGCCAGCAGCCGGGACAGACCAACTGGAAACACCATATATTTT.

Here the CDR3 reads CASSQSLFTGELFF. As DNA, the CDR3 is TGTGCCAGCAGCCAATCCCTTTTCACCGGGGAGCTGTTTTTT. The rearrangement uses TRBV3-1 (or the pseudogene TRBV3-2) and TRBJ2-2; D not resolved. CDR1 LGHDT and CDR2 YNNKEL come from the germline V gene (reference sequence). This CDR3 is 14 amino acids long. Deletions cut 2 bases from V and 4 bases from J, with 8 bases between.

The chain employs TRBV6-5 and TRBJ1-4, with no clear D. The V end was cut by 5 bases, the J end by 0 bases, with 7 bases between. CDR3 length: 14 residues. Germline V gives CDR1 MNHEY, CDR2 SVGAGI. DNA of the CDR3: TGTGCCAGCAGTCCAGTTGCAACTAATGAAAAACTGTTTTTT. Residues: CASSPVATNEKLFF.

DNA of the CDR3: TGTGCCAGCAATCAAGCGGGGGGGCCTTCCAATGAGCAGTTCTTC. Protein sequence: CASNQAGGPSNEQFF. The chain employs TRBV7-9 and TRBJ2-1; 10 nucleotides match TRBD2. J was trimmed by 6 bases and V by 7 bases; bases with no gene match: 9. In germline, CDR1 is SEHNR, CDR2 FQNEAQ (reference sequence). This CDR3 region has 15 residues. Full variable domain (missing parts from reference TRBV7-9 and TRBJ2-1): DTGVSQNPRHKITKRGQNVTFRCDPISEHNRLYWYRQTLGQGPEFLTYFQNEAQLEKSRLLSDRFSAERPKGSFSTLEIQRTEQGDSAMYLCASNQAGGPSNEQFFGPGTRLTVL.

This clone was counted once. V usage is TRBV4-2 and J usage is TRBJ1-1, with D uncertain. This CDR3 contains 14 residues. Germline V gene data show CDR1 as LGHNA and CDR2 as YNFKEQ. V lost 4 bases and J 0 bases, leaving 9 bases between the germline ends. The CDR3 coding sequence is TGTGCCAGCAGCCCGGTCCCGGTGAACACTGAAGCTTTCTTT. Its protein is CASSPVPVNTEAFF.

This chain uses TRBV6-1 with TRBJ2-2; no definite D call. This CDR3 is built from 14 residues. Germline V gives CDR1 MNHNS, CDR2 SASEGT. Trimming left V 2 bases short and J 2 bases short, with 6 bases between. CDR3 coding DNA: TGTGCCAGCAGTGAATGGCAAAACACCGGGGAGCTGTTTTTT. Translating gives CASSEWQNTGELFF.

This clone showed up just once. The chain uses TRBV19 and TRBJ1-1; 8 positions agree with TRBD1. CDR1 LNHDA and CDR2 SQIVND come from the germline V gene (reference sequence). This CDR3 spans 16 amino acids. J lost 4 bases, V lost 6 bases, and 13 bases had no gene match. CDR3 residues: CASSHLHTGGVTEAFF. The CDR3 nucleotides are TGTGCCAGTAGCCATCTCCATACAGGGGGTGTCACTGAAGCTTTCTTT.

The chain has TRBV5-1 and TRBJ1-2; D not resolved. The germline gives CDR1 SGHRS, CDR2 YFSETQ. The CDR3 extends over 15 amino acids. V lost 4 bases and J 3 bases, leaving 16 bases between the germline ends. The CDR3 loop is CASSPGIDRDYGYTF. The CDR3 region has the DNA TGCGCCAGCAGCCCCGGGATCGACCGGGACTATGGCTACACCTTC.

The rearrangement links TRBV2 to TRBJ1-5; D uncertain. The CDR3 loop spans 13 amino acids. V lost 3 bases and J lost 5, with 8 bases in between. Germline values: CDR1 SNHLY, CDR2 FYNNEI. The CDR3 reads CASSESTDQPQHF. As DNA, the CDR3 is TGTGCCAGCAGTGAGAGCACGGATCAGCCCCAGCATTTT. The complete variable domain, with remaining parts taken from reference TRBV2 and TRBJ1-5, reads EPEVTQTPSHQVTQMGQEVILRCVPISNHLYFYWYRQILGQKVEFLVSFYNNEISEKSEIFDDQFSVERPDGSNFTLKIRSTKLEDSAMYFCASSESTDQPQHFGDGTRLSIL.

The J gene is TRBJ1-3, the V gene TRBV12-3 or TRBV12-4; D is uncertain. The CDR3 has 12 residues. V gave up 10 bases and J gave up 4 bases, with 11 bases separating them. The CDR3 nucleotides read TGTGCCACCCAGAGAGGGGGAAACACCATATATTTT. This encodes CATQRGGNTIYF.